This record concerns one T cell receptor (beta chain) sequence. The PCR contained 60 Vbeta and 13 Jbeta primers. Sequencing was performed with immunoSEQ multiplex PCR; in TCRdb, only in-frame clones are kept and a portion is missing. The table records approximately 100,000 clones, 85% of them present only once. The data derive from a study of cytomegalovirus exposure and HLA in healthy donors. The CDR3 runs to 15 residues. CDR1 is MGHDK, CDR2 SYGVNS, per germline. V gave up 5 bases and J gave up 7 bases, with 17 bases separating them. The chain recombines TRBV25-1 with TRBJ1-4; possible D gene TRBD1, 6 bases. Sequencing was carried out using PBMCs. The receptor's source is a man aged 35 to 55 in good health and CMV-seropositive. CDR3 nucleotides: TGTGCCAGCAGTCCCCCGGGGGGCGCCGGTGAAAAACTGTTTTTT. This sequence encodes CASSPPGGAGEKLFF.